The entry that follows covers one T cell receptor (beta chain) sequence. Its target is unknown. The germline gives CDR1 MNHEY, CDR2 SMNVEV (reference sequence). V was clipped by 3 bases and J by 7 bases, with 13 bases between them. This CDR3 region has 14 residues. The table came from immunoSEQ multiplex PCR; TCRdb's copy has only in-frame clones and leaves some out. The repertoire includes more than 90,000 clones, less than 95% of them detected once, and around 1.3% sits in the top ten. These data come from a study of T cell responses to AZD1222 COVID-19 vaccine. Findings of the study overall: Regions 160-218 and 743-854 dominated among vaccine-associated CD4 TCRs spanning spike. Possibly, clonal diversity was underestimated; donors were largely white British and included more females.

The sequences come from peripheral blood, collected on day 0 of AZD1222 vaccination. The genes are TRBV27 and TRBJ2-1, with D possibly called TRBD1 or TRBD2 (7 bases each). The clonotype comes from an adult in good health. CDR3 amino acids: CASSLQQGGNEQFF. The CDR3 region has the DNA TGTGCCAGCAGTTTGCAGCAGGGGGGGAATGAGCAGTTCTTC.